This T cell receptor (beta chain) was obtained from a study of shared clonotypes between healthy human individuals (TCRdb year 2020). Regarding the study in general: The cohort comprised a couple of women and a few men aged 18 to 49 years. For each donor, three plates each were used for CD4 naive and CD4 memory, two plates were used for CD8 naive, and one plate was used for CD8 memory. To estimate repertoire size and how much clonotypes are shared between individuals, the study performed deep sequencing of blood TCR repertoires from five healthy adults. To increase sequencing depth and limit assay-specific biases, TCR repertoire library preparation and sequencing were carried out by different laboratories using diverse techniques. Leukapheresis yielded between about 0.85 and 9.5 billion PBMCs per donor. Overall results and qualifications from the work: Based on pairwise subsampling, the degree of clonotype sharing among donors was expected to be affected by sequencing depth. Incomplete sequencing was indicated by rarefaction of sorted-subset datasets, despite the large sequencing depth. Only blood was sampled, and tissue TCR repertoires likely differ from those in blood. Because the study included a small number of donors, the genetic and exposure-history diversity represented was limited. Sharing across a few donors was observed for roughly 5.4% of naive CD4, over 3% of naive CD8, roughly 2.3% of memory CD4, and around 0.4% of memory CD8 clonotypes. Naive subsets generally had larger estimated clonotype richness than memory subsets did. Higher generation probabilities were observed for clonotypes shared by all four sorted-subset donors than for non-shared clonotypes.

TCR CDR3 regions were amplified from genomic DNA by multiplex PCR using the deep immunoSEQ assay. For each cell subset, the extracted genomic DNA was distributed evenly across all wells of several immunoSEQ 96-well plates, and each plate served as one replicate. For sorted subsets, each replicate PCR was loaded with roughly 190 ng genomic DNA, equivalent to 30,000 or so T cell genomes. Purified libraries were quantified with a Qubit 3.0 fluorometer, sized on a Bioanalyzer 2100, and re-quantified with the KAPA Library Quantification kit. A separate single-read 150-cycle Illumina NextSeq 550 flow cell was used to sequence each immunoSEQ 96-well plate. On the study's bioinformatics: The immunoSEQ output contained only junctional sequences without quality scores, so filtering could not match that applied to full-length reads. Sequences were annotated with PyIR, a Python wrapper for IgBLAST v1.9, using IMGT germline references to assign V/J genes and CDR3. Reads with weak V/J assignments (E-value above 1e-6), missing CDR3, stop codons, out-of-frame junctions, or ambiguous translated residues were removed. V3J clonotypes were defined by identical inferred V gene, J gene, and CDR3 amino acid sequence. Percentage overlap between repertoires was calculated by dividing the number of shared unique clonotypes by the size of the smaller repertoire. Richness of each repertoire was evaluated using RTK rarefaction, the Chao1 estimator, and Recon v2.1 estimates of unobserved clonotypes. OLGA was used to compute generation probabilities for all TCRbeta clonotypes that the gDNA method yielded from several donors. The table was pulled from immuneACCESS by TCRdb, which kept in-frame rearrangements only. Such tables lose some clones; where checked, under half of the loss comes from unresolved V genes, and the rest has no known cause. V and J calls and clone size are as listed in that table; D and trimming were resolved from the DNA. A total of some 2,500,000 clones appear in this sample, 90% to 95% of them only once. Of the sample, approximately 0.36% is held by the ten largest clones.

About this clone itself: The antigen it recognizes is unknown. No clone much larger than this one lies a single base away; base qualities are absent.

The germline V gene encodes CDR1 MDHEN and CDR2 SYDVKM. Its CDR3 holds 16 amino acids, cysteine through phenylalanine. The only DNA kept is the CDR3, 48 bases in frame from the first base. The junction carries 11 bases between V and J, which are trimmed by 1 base and 1 base respectively. The donors were healthy, HIV-negative adults with no recently reported acute infections or vaccinations. All donors were Caucasian adults living in Nashville, Tennessee, USA. CD4+ T cells were enriched by magnetic negative selection; naive cells were then positively selected on CD45RA, and the negative fraction formed the memory subset. After blood collection by leukapheresis, PBMCs were isolated using Ficoll-Histopaque density gradient centrifugation and then cryopreserved in the vapor phase of liquid nitrogen. Analytical flow cytometry was used to check the purity and quantity of every magnetically sorted T cell population. Genomic DNA was isolated from each sorted fraction and quantified by UV absorbance on a Nanodrop 2000c.

Sequencing was done on a sample of naive CD4+ T cells from PBMCs. Sample cell subset or site, as interpreted from the label and publication: CD45RA+ positively selected. This receptor chain uses TRBV28 and TRBJ2-1; no D gene is confidently identified. The TCR sequence derives from a young man in good health. Some clones in this sample may be carry-over from other donors' samples. The CDR3 protein: CASSLFWLESYNEQFF. The base sequence is TGTGCCAGCAGTTTATTTTGGCTTGAATCCTACAATGAGCAGTTCTTC.